This record covers a single T cell receptor beta chain. Original methodology: From reference gene primer amplification, estimates of nucleated cell counts were derived. Assay used: immunoSEQ multiplex PCR; TCRdb lists only in-frame clones, some missing. That table gives V, J and clone size, and the DNA gave D and trimming. The sample holds more than 65,000 clones, approximately 88% seen once. The data originate from a study of blood T cell repertoires in COVID-19. From germline, CDR1 is LNHNV and CDR2 YYDKDF (reference sequence). V was pared by 1 base and J by 0 bases, with 12 bases between. There are 16 residues in the CDR3.

Sequencing input: peripheral blood. This chain links TRBV15 with TRBJ1-1; D gene uncertain. The clonotype originates from a human donor in a cohort sampled during active COVID-19. CDR3 protein: CATSRGWRAMNTEAFF. For the CDR3, the DNA is TGTGCCACCAGCAGAGGTTGGAGGGCTATGAACACTGAAGCTTTCTTT.